The entry below describes one TCR beta chain. The data derive from a study of OX40 agonist ivuxolimab in advanced cancers. About the research overall: Three individuals attained partial responses, comprising one hepatocellular carcinoma case and two cutaneous melanoma cases.

Germline V gives CDR1 GTSNPN, CDR2 SVGIG (reference sequence). V was shortened by 1 base and J by 9 bases, with 13 bases between the two germline ends. This CDR3 is 14 amino acids long. Anyone with autoimmune disease history or systemic immunosuppression was excluded. The data were produced by immunoSEQ multiplex PCR, yet TCRdb's version contains in-frame clones alone and is incomplete. The profile shows about 68,000 clones, approximately 82% of them singletons. The specimen was CD4+ or CD8+ T cells sorted from blood, collected in a trial of the OX40 agonist ivuxolimab. The chain combines TRBV30 with TRBJ1-6, with no clear D. The TCR comes from an adult with an advanced solid tumor such as melanoma, head and neck, liver or kidney cancer. The CDR3 bases are TGTGCCTGGAGTGCACGGGTGAGAAGTTCACCCCTCCACTTT. Its translation: CAWSARVRSSPLHF. Drawing the rest from reference TRBV30 and TRBJ1-6, the complete variable domain is SQTIHQWPATLVQPVGSPLSLECTVEGTSNPNLYWYRQAAGRGLQLLFYSVGIGQISSEVPQNLSASRPQDRQFILSSKKLLLSDSGFYLCAWSARVRSSPLHFGNGTRLTVT.